These T cell receptor beta chains were read from a single sample in a study of CD8 T cells in Susac syndrome. TCRdb independently ran MiXCR on the immunoSEQ multiplex PCR reads; one entry per CDR3 protein. The repertoire holds some 190,000 distinct CDR3 sequences, with roughly 94% as singletons. Input material: CD4+ T cells from PBMCs. The receptors originated from a human donor in good health. Each CDR3 is given with its conserved first and last residue. Each record gives: V gene, clone size, J gene, D gene, CDR3 DNA, CDR3 protein. A D gene is named only where the DNA matches it firmly. Clone size is stated in some rows and not others, as once, few, many or a class when expanded.

>TRBV29-1|NA|TRBJ2-7|NA
TGCAGCGTTACCACGGGACCCAGTTACGAGCAGTACTTC
CSVTTGPSYEQYF
>TRBV27|few|TRBJ2-7|NA
TGTGCCAGCAGTTTAGACCGGAGCTCCTACGAGCAGTACTTC
CASSLDRSSYEQYF
>TRBV3-1|NA|TRBJ2-2|NA
TGTGCCAGCAGCCCAATCTTCGTAGTCACCGGGGAGCTGTTTTTT
CASSPIFVVTGELFF
>TRBV18|NA|TRBJ1-2|NA
TGTGCCAGCTCACCCTTAGATTATGGCTACACCTTC
CASSPLDYGYTF
>TRBV29-1|NA|TRBJ2-5|NA
TGCAGCGTTGTGACCGGGAACCAAGAGACCCAGTACTTC
CSVVTGNQETQYF
>TRBV7-3|NA|TRBJ2-1|NA
TGTGCCAGCAGCTTAAACCCGAACAATGAGCAGTTCTTC
CASSLNPNNEQFF
>TRBV27|NA|TRBJ2-7|NA
TGTGCCAGCCGAGGTGCAGCCTACGAGCAGTACTTC
CASRGAAYEQYF
>TRBV3-1|once|TRBJ2-3|TRBD2
TGTGCCAGCAGCCCGCGGACTAGAAGAATGGATACGCAGTATTTT
CASSPRTRRMDTQYF
>TRBV18|NA|TRBJ2-5|NA
TGTGCCAGCTCACCACCGGAAGGGGTTCAAGAGACCCAGTACTTC
CASSPPEGVQETQYF
>TRBV7-2|NA|TRBJ1-5|NA
TGTGCCAGCAGCCGGTTTGTGGGAGGAAGCAATCAGCCCCAGCATTTT
CASSRFVGGSNQPQHF
>TRBV14|NA|TRBJ2-1|NA
TGTGCCAGCAGCCAAGCTGGGGCCTCTAGGAAAAGCAAGTTCTTC
CASSQAGASRKSKFF
>TRBV18|once|TRBJ2-5|TRBD2
TGTGCCAGCTCACCACAACTAGCGGGAGGAGCTGTAGAGACCCAGTACTTC
CASSPQLAGGAVETQYF
>TRBV7-3|NA|TRBJ1-1|NA
TGTGCCAGCAGCTTTGCCAGGGATGGTGAAGCTTTCTTT
CASSFARDGEAFF
>TRBV7-2|few|TRBJ2-1|NA
TGTGCCAGCAGCTTAGTCCAGGGAACGTACAATGAGCAGTTCTTC
CASSLVQGTYNEQFF
>TRBV24-1|once|TRBJ2-3|TRBD2
TGTGCCACCAGTGAACCTACTAGCGGGCAAACAGATACGCAGTATTTT
CATSEPTSGQTDTQYF
>TRBV12-3/TRBV12-4|once|TRBJ1-1|NA
TGTGCCAGCAGCTCCGCTAGCAAAGCTTTCTTT
CASSSASKAFF
>TRBV15|NA|TRBJ2-5|NA
TGTGCCACCAGCAGAGATCGTGGCACTCCCCCGGCAACCCAGTACTTC
CATSRDRGTPPATQYF
>TRBV29-1|NA|TRBJ1-2|NA
TGCAGCGTTGAAAGCCAGGGGCTCGGCTACACCTTC
CSVESQGLGYTF
>TRBV20-1|NA|TRBJ2-3|TRBD1
TGCAGTGCTGGCCGGGACAGGGAGACAGATACGCAGTATTTT
CSAGRDRETDTQYF
>TRBV3-1|NA|TRBJ1-5|TRBD1
TGTGCCAGCAGCCCGCGGACAGGTAGGGAGGTTCAGCCCCAGCATTTT
CASSPRTGREVQPQHF
>TRBV15|NA|TRBJ2-7|TRBD2
TGTGCCACCAGCAGAGAGACTAGCGGCTACGAGCAGTACTTC
CATSRETSGYEQYF
>TRBV6-6|NA|TRBJ2-3|NA
TGTGCCAGCACCCCACGGCGTCCAGATACGCAGTATTTT
CASTPRRPDTQYF
>TRBV5-1|NA|TRBJ2-3|NA
TGCGCCAGCAGCTCCCAATCGGGAACCACAGATACGCAGTATTTT
CASSSQSGTTDTQYF
>TRBV25-1|once|TRBJ2-2|NA
TGTGCCAGCAGGGACGGCGCGGGTAGGAACACCGGGGAGCTGTTTTTT
CASRDGAGRNTGELFF
>TRBV20-1|NA|TRBJ2-7|NA
TGCAGTGCTTATGGACAGCACTCCTACGAGCAGTACTTC
CSAYGQHSYEQYF
>TRBV23-1|NA|TRBJ1-5|NA
TGCGCCAGCAGTCATCTCCTTCCAGGGGGCAATCAGCCCCAGCATTTT
CASSHLLPGGNQPQHF
>TRBV20-1|NA|TRBJ2-5|NA
TGCAGTGAAGGGAGCGAGGAGACCCAGTACTTC
CSEGSEETQYF
>TRBV14|once|TRBJ2-4|NA
TGTGCCAGCAGCCAACGGGGGCTGTCGAACATTCAGTACTTC
CASSQRGLSNIQYF
>TRBV29-1|NA|TRBJ2-3|NA
TGCAGCGTTGACGACAAGTCCTCAGCGCAGTATTTT
CSVDDKSSAQYF
>TRBV7-9|NA|TRBJ1-1|NA
TGTGCCAGCAGCTCCGCCCTGGGTACTGAAGCTTTCTTT
CASSSALGTEAFF
>TRBV20-1|NA|TRBJ2-1|TRBD1
TGCAGTGCTAGCCCCGGACAGGGGTGGAATGAGCAGTTCTTC
CSASPGQGWNEQFF